The 2 T cell receptor beta chains presented below share a single source sample, sequenced in a study of PD-1 blockade in classical Hodgkin lymphoma. Measured with immunoSEQ multiplex PCR; TCRdb has only the in-frame clones, and not every one. The sample includes over 6,500 clones, about 80% of them seen just once. There was relapse after autologous stem cell transplantation in every patient, and there was variation in brentuximab vedotin exposure. Sample: peripheral blood mononuclear cells (PBMCs), taken at baseline. The source of these receptors is a human donor with classical Hodgkin lymphoma.

CDR3 bases: TGTGCCAGCAGCTCAGGGACTAGCGGGAGGCGGTACGATACGCAGTATTTT. Residues: CASSSGTSGRRYDTQYF. V is TRBV7-2 and J is TRBJ2-3; TRBD2 matches 15 bases. Germline V gene data show CDR1 as SGHTA and CDR2 as FQGNSA. J was trimmed by 6 bases and V by 4 bases; bases with no gene match: 8. The CDR3 totals 17 residues.

The rearrangement uses TRBV4-2 and TRBJ1-2; TRBD1 might be the D (6 bases). Germline V lookup: CDR1 LGHNA, CDR2 YNFKEQ. The ends were cut back, 2 bases at V and 4 bases at J, with 17 bases in the middle. The length of the CDR3 is 16 residues. Here the CDR3 DNA reads TGTGCCAGCAGCCAATCGGGAGGCAGGGGTGCCTATGGCTACACCTTC. It is translated as CASSQSGGRGAYGYTF.